This section outlines one T cell receptor (beta chain) sequence together with its context. Its cognate antigen has yet to be identified. Base-call qualities are not available, and no considerably larger clone is one nucleotide away. Trimming costs V 5 bases and J 3 bases, and their ends lie 16 bases apart. CDR1 and CDR2 were assigned from the germline V gene as SGHDN and FVKESK. Inclusive of the bounding cysteine and phenylalanine, the CDR3 is 16 residues long. The sequence is cut down to CDR3 DNA, 48 bases in frame from base 1. The sample comes from a study of blood T cell repertoires in COVID-19 (TCRdb year 2020). About the study as a whole: Samples covering the acute and convalescent phases of COVID-19 were provided by collaborators in the United States, Italy and Spain. Samples came from the ongoing ImmuneRACE study (first 160 participants) plus 1,254 subjects from 6 global collaborators. Where available, HLA class I and class II types were taken from metadata supplied by the sample provider and were not determined by assay-based typing. The material from the prospective study consisted of cDNA or gDNA derived from T cells, B-cell-depleted T cells, or PBMCs. The repertoires were released in a freely available public database intended as a resource for research on the immune response to SARS-CoV-2. Nearly every sample came with metadata listing a de-identified subject ID, COVID-19 status, age in years and sex. The dataset comprised deeply sampled blood TCRbeta repertoires from subjects exposed to, actively infected with, or recovered from COVID-19. The study at large found these results: How much clinical and demographic metadata was included differed by source and by participant, and the metadata was provided uncurated.

Collaborating institutions collected whole blood in K2EDTA tubes following their own protocols. For TCRbeta analysis, collaborator samples were shipped as frozen whole blood, as isolated PBMCs, or as DNA extracted from either sample type. The immunoSEQ Assay, a bias-controlled multiplex PCR, was used to amplify TCRbeta CDR3 regions from genomic DNA. In the source study's methods: The number of nucleated cells in each sample was estimated from the amplification of reference gene primers within the assay. Sequence reads were collapsed and filtered to measure the absolute abundance of every unique TCRbeta CDR3 rearrangement. For each sample, productive Simpson clonality was calculated as the square root of Simpson's diversity index across productive rearrangements. Sourced from immuneACCESS, this table was stored by TCRdb with only in-frame sequences that have V and J called. A share of the clones is absent; for the studies checked, an unresolved V gene accounts for under half, and the remainder has no known explanation. V, J and clone size are taken as reported in that table, and D and trimming were inferred from the DNA itself. This sample gives fewer than 150,000 clones in total; 84% of them show up just once. Over 5% of the sample is held by the ten biggest clonotypes.

This chain joins TRBV14 to TRBJ2-2; the D segment cannot be called with confidence. The TCR originated in a human donor in a cohort sampled during active COVID-19. Sequencing used peripheral blood. The CDR3 reads as follows: CASSSRVGWDTGELFF. The DNA reads as follows: TGTGCCAGCAGCTCCCGGGTCGGGTGGGACACCGGGGAGCTGTTTTTT.